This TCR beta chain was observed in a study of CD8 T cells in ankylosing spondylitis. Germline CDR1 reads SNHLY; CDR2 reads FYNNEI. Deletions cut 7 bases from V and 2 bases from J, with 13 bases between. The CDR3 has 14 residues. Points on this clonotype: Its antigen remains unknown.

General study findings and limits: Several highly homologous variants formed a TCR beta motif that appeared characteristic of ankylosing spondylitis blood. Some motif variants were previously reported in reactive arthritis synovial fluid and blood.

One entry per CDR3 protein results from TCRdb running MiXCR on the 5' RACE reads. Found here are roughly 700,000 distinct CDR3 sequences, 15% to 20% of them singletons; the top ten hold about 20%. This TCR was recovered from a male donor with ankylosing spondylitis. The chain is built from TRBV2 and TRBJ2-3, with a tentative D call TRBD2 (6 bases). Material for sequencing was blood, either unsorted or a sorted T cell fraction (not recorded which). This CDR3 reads CASKLRGLTDTQYF. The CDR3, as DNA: TGTGCCAGCAAGTTGAGGGGACTCACAGATACGCAGTATTTT.